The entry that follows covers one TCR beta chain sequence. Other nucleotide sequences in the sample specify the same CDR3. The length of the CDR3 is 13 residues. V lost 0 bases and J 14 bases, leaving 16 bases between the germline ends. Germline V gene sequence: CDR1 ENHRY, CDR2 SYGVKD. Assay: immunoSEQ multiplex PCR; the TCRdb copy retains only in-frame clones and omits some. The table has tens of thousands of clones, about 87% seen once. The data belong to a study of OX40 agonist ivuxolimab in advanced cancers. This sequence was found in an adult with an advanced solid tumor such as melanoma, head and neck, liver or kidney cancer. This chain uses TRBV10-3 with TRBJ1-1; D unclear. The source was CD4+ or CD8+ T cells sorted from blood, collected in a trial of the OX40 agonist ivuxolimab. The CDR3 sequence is CAISESTFLDAFF. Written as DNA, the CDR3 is TGTGCCATCAGTGAGTCGACGTTTTTGGACGCCTTCTTT.